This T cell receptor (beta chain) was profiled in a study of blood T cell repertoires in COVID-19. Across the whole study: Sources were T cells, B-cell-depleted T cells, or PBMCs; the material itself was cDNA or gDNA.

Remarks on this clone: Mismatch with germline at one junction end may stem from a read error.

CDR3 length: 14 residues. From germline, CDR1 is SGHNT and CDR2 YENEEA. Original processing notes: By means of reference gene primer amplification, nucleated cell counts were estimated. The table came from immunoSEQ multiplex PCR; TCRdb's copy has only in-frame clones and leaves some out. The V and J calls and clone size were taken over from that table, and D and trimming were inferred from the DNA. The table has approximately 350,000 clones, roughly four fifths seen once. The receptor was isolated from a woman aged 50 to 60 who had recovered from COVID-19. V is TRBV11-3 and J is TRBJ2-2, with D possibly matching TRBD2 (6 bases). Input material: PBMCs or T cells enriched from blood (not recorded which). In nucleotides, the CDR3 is TGTGCCAGCAGCGCGGGGCCCACCACCCGGGAGCTGTTTTTT. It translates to CASSAGPTTRELFF.